One sample yielded the 8 T cell receptor beta chains listed below, sequenced in a study of blood T cell repertoires in COVID-19. This table comes from immunoSEQ multiplex PCR, and its TCRdb copy is limited to in-frame clones, with some not included. This table has 290,000 or so clones, about nine tenths appearing once. The source material was peripheral blood. The receptor set was obtained from a man between 18 and 29 years old with active or convalescent COVID-19.

This chain joins TRBV7-9 and TRBJ2-5; D remains ambiguous. There are 13 residues in the CDR3. Germline V gene data show CDR1 as SEHNR and CDR2 as FQNEAQ (reference sequence). V gave up 5 bases and J gave up 0 bases, with 7 bases separating them. This CDR3 is CASSPVNQETQYF. Written as DNA, the CDR3 is TGTGCCAGCAGCCCAGTTAACCAAGAGACCCAGTACTTC.

This clone was observed a handful of times. The chain carries TRBV21-1 and TRBJ2-1; no DNA check was done on the table's D call, TRBD2. TRBV21-1 constitutes a pseudogene. This CDR3 contains 21 residues. The CDR3 spells CASSKALFIDSRGGGNNEQFF. Written as DNA, the CDR3 is TGTGCCAGCAGCAAAGCGCTTTTCATTGACTCGCGGGGGGGAGGGAACAATGAGCAGTTCTTC.

This clone is a singleton in its sample. The chain joins TRBV5-1 to TRBJ1-2; D is possibly TRBD1 (5 bases). CDR1 SGHRS and CDR2 YFSETQ come from the germline V gene. Trimming pared 5 bases from V and 5 bases from J, leaving 13 bases between. The CDR3 loop spans 13 amino acids. CDR3: CASSQREGYGYTF. In DNA form, the CDR3 reads TGCGCCAGCAGTCAAAGGGAGGGGTATGGCTACACCTTC.

The chain has TRBV4-3 and TRBJ2-3; D is unresolved. The length of the CDR3 is 14 residues. The germline CDR1 and CDR2 sequences are LGHNA and YSLEER. Trimming cost V 0 bases and J 3 bases, with 7 bases left between them. The CDR3 region is CASSQDSSTDTQYF. Written as DNA, the CDR3 is TGCGCCAGCAGCCAAGATTCGAGTACAGATACGCAGTATTTT.

The V call is TRBV6-5, the J call TRBJ2-3; 7 bases match TRBD2. CDR1 and CDR2 (germline): MNHEY, SVGAGI. The CDR3 is made up of 13 amino acids. V lost 8 bases and J lost 0; bases outside the gene matches: 2. As DNA, the CDR3 is TGTGCCAGCGGAGCGGGGAGCACAGATACGCAGTATTTT. This sequence encodes CASGAGSTDTQYF.

V and J are TRBV5-1 and TRBJ2-5, with D perhaps TRBD2 (5 bases). The V end lost 6 bases, the J end lost 2 bases, and 17 bases lay between the germline ends. The CDR3 covers 15 residues. Germline V gene sequence: CDR1 SGHRS, CDR2 YFSETQ. In DNA, the CDR3 is TGCGCCAGCACTTTAGGTGGTCAGCGGCAAGAGACCCAGTACTTC. Translating it yields CASTLGGQRQETQYF.

This chain connects TRBV3-1 (or the pseudogene TRBV3-2) to TRBJ2-7; 9 positions agree with TRBD1. The CDR3 spans 17 residues. With V trimmed by 3 bases and J by 2 bases, 11 bases remained unmatched. The germline V gene has CDR1 LGHDT and CDR2 YNNKEL (reference sequence). CDR3 protein: CASSHAPAGQGAYEQYF. The CDR3 DNA is TGTGCCAGCAGCCACGCCCCTGCGGGACAGGGTGCCTACGAGCAGTACTTC.

The chain couples TRBV18 to TRBJ2-3; tentative D call: TRBD1 (6 bases). The CDR3 is made up of 16 amino acids. Trimming removed 4 bases from V and 2 bases from J, with 16 bases in between. Looked up from germline, CDR1 is KGHSH and CDR2 is LQKENI. CDR3 bases: TGTGCCAGCTCACAATCATGGACAGAAACCACAGATACGCAGTATTTT. Protein sequence: CASSQSWTETTDTQYF. Complete variable domain (other parts from reference TRBV18 and TRBJ2-3): NAGVMQNPRHLVRRRGQEARLRCSPMKGHSHVYWYRQLPEEGLKFMVYLQKENIIDESGMPKERFSAEFPKEGPSILRIQQVVRGDSAAYFCASSQSWTETTDTQYFGPGTRLTVL.